This T cell receptor (beta chain) was recovered during a study of blood T cell repertoires in COVID-19. The wider study: Acute and convalescent COVID-19 specimens originated in the United States, Italy and Spain. T cells, B-cell-depleted T cells, or PBMCs supplied cDNA or gDNA.

Per the germline V gene, CDR1 is GTSNPN and CDR2 is SVGIG (reference sequence). V lost 2 bases and J lost 0, with 11 bases in between. The CDR3 sequence is 14 residues long. Methods used by the authors: The assay estimated nucleated cells by amplifying reference gene primers. Using immunoSEQ multiplex PCR, the repertoire was profiled, and TCRdb retains in-frame clones only, with some absent. The V and J calls and the clone size are those of that table, but D and trimming were determined from the DNA. The sample carries about 6,000 clones, roughly 83% recorded once. Sequences were obtained from peripheral blood. This chain links TRBV30 with TRBJ2-7; TRBD2 is a possible D gene (6 bases). This receptor was identified in a human donor in a cohort sampled during active COVID-19. This CDR3 is CAWSIGGISYEQYF. CDR3 sequence (DNA): TGTGCCTGGAGTATCGGCGGGATCTCCTACGAGCAGTACTTC.